The rows below give T cell receptor beta chains drawn from one sample of a study of breast tumors, draining lymph nodes, adjacent tissues. MiXCR, run by TCRdb on the multiplex PCR reads, gives a single entry per CDR3 protein. This sample yields tens of thousands of distinct CDR3 sequences, of which roughly 23% are seen a single time; 6.5% to 8% belongs to the top ten. What was sequenced was breast tumor tissue. The receptors come from a female donor with breast cancer. Some clones in this sample may be carry-over from other donors' samples. CDR3s include the opening cysteine and the closing phenylalanine or tryptophan. A D gene is named only where the DNA matches it firmly. The listing skips clone size in some rows; elsewhere it reads once, few, many or a size class.

clone size,V gene,J gene,D gene,CDR3 DNA,CDR3 protein
many,TRBV5-6,TRBJ1-5,-,TGTGCCAGCAGTTTCAGGGGATACCATCAGCCCCAGCATTTT,CASSFRGYHQPQHF
many,TRBV9,TRBJ1-3,-,TGTGCCAGCAGGGGGGAGGACAACTCTGGAAACACCATATATTTT,CASRGEDNSGNTIYF
many,TRBV2,TRBJ2-7,-,TGTGCCAGCAACCTGGACGGGTACTACGAGCAGTACTTC,CASNLDGYYEQYF
many,TRBV19,TRBJ2-1,-,TGTGCCAGTAGTATAGCCCCGCAGGGGACCACCAATGAGCAGTTCTTC,CASSIAPQGTTNEQFF
many,TRBV11-1,TRBJ2-5,-,TGTGCCAGCAGCCCGACAGGGAACCTAGCGGAGACCCAGTACTTC,CASSPTGNLAETQYF
many,TRBV6-4,TRBJ1-6,-,TGTGCCAGCAGTGTGGATTCGGGCTCACCCCTCCACTTT,CASSVDSGSPLHF
few,TRBV5-6,TRBJ2-5,TRBD2,TGTGCCAGCAGCTATAGCGGGAGAGAGACCCAGTACTTC,CASSYSGRETQYF
many,TRBV6-6,TRBJ2-1,-,TGTGCCAGCAGTTACAAAGTCAATGAGCAGTTCTTC,CASSYKVNEQFF
many,TRBV12-3/TRBV12-4,TRBJ2-6,-,TGTGCCACCCAGTTTTCTGGGGCCAACGTCCTGACTTTC,CATQFSGANVLTF
many,TRBV7-2,TRBJ1-2,TRBD1,TGTGCCAGCAGCTTAGTGGGACAGCGGGGCGGCTACACCTTC,CASSLVGQRGGYTF
many,TRBV7-2,TRBJ2-6,TRBD2,TGTGCCAGCAGCTTAGGTGACGGGAGACGACTAGCGGGGGGGCGTGGGGCCAACGTCCTGACTTTC,CASSLGDGRRLAGGRGANVLTF
-,TRBV27,TRBJ2-1,TRBD2,TGTGCCAGCAGTTTGAGCGGGGGGGTCCACAATGAGCAGTTCTTC,CASSLSGGVHNEQFF
few,TRBV19,TRBJ1-5,-,TGTGCCAGTAGTATAGAAAAAAGAAGCAATCAGCCCCAGCATTTT,CASSIEKRSNQPQHF
few,TRBV4-1,TRBJ1-1,-,TGCGCCAGCAGCCAAGATAGGAGGGGGACTGAAGCTTTCTTT,CASSQDRRGTEAFF
many,TRBV2,TRBJ2-3,-,TGTGCCAGCAGAGACCCCCGGGACGCAGCCGATACGCAGTATTTT,CASRDPRDAADTQYF
many,TRBV2,TRBJ1-5,-,TGTGCCAGCAACCGAGACAGCAATCAGCCCCAGCATTTT,CASNRDSNQPQHF
many,TRBV4-1,TRBJ1-4,TRBD1,TGCGCCAGCAGCGGTCGACAGGGGAATGAAAAACTGTTTTTT,CASSGRQGNEKLFF
-,TRBV19,TRBJ2-1,-,TGTGCCAGTAGTCCCCAAGGACGGGCCTACAATGAGCAGTTCTTC,CASSPQGRAYNEQFF
many,TRBV20-1,TRBJ1-2,TRBD1,TGCAGTGCCGTCCCCAGGGGGCACGGCTACACCTTC,CSAVPRGHGYTF
many,TRBV7-2,TRBJ2-5,-,TGTGCCAGCAGCACCCAGGGGAGGGGGATGGAGACCCAGTACTTC,CASSTQGRGMETQYF
many,TRBV20-1,TRBJ2-3,-,TGCAGTGCTAGAGATAAAGGGAGGGGGGATCCCGATACGCAGTATTTT,CSARDKGRGDPDTQYF
-,TRBV10-2,TRBJ2-5,-,TGCGCCGGCCATCTATTGGGGACGGGCCAGACCCAGTACTTC,CAGHLLGTGQTQYF
few,TRBV24-1,TRBJ2-5,TRBD1,TGTGCCACCAGTGATTCCGGACAGGGGGCTAGGGAGACCCAGTACTTC,CATSDSGQGARETQYF
many,TRBV19,TRBJ1-2,TRBD1,TGTGCCAGCCGACAGGGTAGGGGAGGCTACACCTTC,CASRQGRGGYTF
many,TRBV4-2,TRBJ2-2,-,TGTGCCAGCAGCCAGGAACAGTACACCGGGGAGCTGTTTTTT,CASSQEQYTGELFF
many,TRBV24-1,TRBJ2-3,-,TGTGCCACCAGTGATTTTCCTCGGGGCCAGGGCACAGATACGCAGTATTTT,CATSDFPRGQGTDTQYF
-,TRBV4-3,TRBJ1-6,-,TGCGCCAGCAGCCAAGATCCAGGGTCGGATTCACCCCTCCACTTT,CASSQDPGSDSPLHF
many,TRBV4-1,TRBJ2-7,TRBD2,TGCGCCAGCAGCCTTAGCGGGAACTACGAGCAGTACTTC,CASSLSGNYEQYF
many,TRBV7-2,TRBJ2-7,-,TGTGCCAGCAGCTTCCTCGGGACGAGGGCCTACGAGCAGTACTTC,CASSFLGTRAYEQYF
few,TRBV18,TRBJ1-4,-,TGTGCCAGCCGGGAGGGGCTTAATGAAAAACTGTTTTTT,CASREGLNEKLFF
many,TRBV2,TRBJ2-5,TRBD2,TGTGCCAGCAGTGGTGGGACTAGGTCCTCACAAGAGACCCAGTACTTC,CASSGGTRSSQETQYF
-,TRBV2,TRBJ2-7,-,TGTGCCAGCAGGGCACAGGGAGCCTCCTACGAGCAGTACTTC,CASRAQGASYEQYF
many,TRBV2,TRBJ1-5,TRBD1,TGTGCCAGCAGGGGACAGGGTTGGCCCCAGCATTTT,CASRGQGWPQHF
-,TRBV4-2,TRBJ2-6,-,TGTGCCAGCAGCCAATCTGGCAGCAGCTCTGGGGCCAACGTCCTGACTTTC,CASSQSGSSSGANVLTF
many,TRBV4-1,TRBJ2-7,TRBD2,TGCGCCAGCAGCCAAGATGGGGGGGTTTTCTACGAGCAGTACTTC,CASSQDGGVFYEQYF
many,TRBV12-3/TRBV12-4,TRBJ1-3,TRBD1,TGTGCCAGCAGCAGCCGTGAGGGGGCGCTTGGAAACACCATATATTTT,CASSSREGALGNTIYF
many,TRBV12-3/TRBV12-4,TRBJ2-1,TRBD2,TGTGCCAGCAGTTTAGGACTAGCGGGGGGCGGTGAGCAGTTCTTC,CASSLGLAGGGEQFF
few,TRBV18,TRBJ2-7,TRBD1,TGTGCCAGCTCATCCAATTTCCGGGACAGGGTCTCCTACGAGCAGTACTTC,CASSSNFRDRVSYEQYF
many,TRBV9,TRBJ1-2,TRBD1,TGTGCCAGCAGCGTAGGGCAGGGGGCGTGGTATGGCTACACCTTC,CASSVGQGAWYGYTF
many,TRBV6-5,TRBJ2-1,TRBD1,TGTGCCAGCAGTTATTCTCGGACAGGGGGCTACAATGAGCAGTTCTTC,CASSYSRTGGYNEQFF
many,TRBV20-1,TRBJ2-5,TRBD1,TGCAGTGCTGCAAGGACAGGGCGAGAGACCCAGTACTTC,CSAARTGRETQYF
many,TRBV6-1,TRBJ2-5,TRBD2,TGTGCCAGCAGTGTGGAGAGTGGGTGGGAGGGCCAGTACTTC,CASSVESGWEGQYF
many,TRBV5-5,TRBJ1-2,-,TGTGCCAGCAGCCCGAGGCTGGCAGGTAACTATGGCTACACCTTC,CASSPRLAGNYGYTF
many,TRBV28,TRBJ2-7,-,TGTGCCAGCAGTTCGATTGCGAAGACGGGCAGCTCCTACGAGCAGTACTTC,CASSSIAKTGSSYEQYF
-,TRBV5-8,TRBJ2-7,TRBD1,TGTGCCAGCAGCTTCGCGGGACAGGGTCGCGAGCAGTACTTC,CASSFAGQGREQYF
many,TRBV7-9,TRBJ2-5,-,TGTGCCAGCAGCTTAATGGCAGTCCAAGAGACCCAGTACTTC,CASSLMAVQETQYF
many,TRBV19,TRBJ2-7,TRBD2,TGTGCCAGTAGTATTGGTGCGGGAGCTCGGGAGCAGTACTTC,CASSIGAGAREQYF
many,TRBV7-3,TRBJ2-3,TRBD2,TGTGCCAGCAGCTTAAGCGGGACTAGCAGAGATACGCAGTATTTT,CASSLSGTSRDTQYF
-,TRBV11-2,TRBJ2-5,-,TGCGCCAGCAGCTCTGACCATACGTACCAAGAGACCCAGTACTTC,CASSSDHTYQETQYF
many,TRBV7-6,TRBJ2-1,-,TGTGCCAGCAGCCCAGGAGCGACTTACAATGAGCAGTTCTTC,CASSPGATYNEQFF